The 5 T cell receptor beta chains below come from one sample, sequenced in a study of CD4 T cells in relation to SARS-CoV-2 and coronaviruses. The antigens of these receptors remain unknown. Data came from immunoSEQ multiplex PCR; TCRdb stores just in-frame clones and leaves some out. Of around 24,000 clones listed, roughly 82% are singletons. CD4+ T cells from unexposed donors were obtained before the COVID-19 pandemic (2011-2018). Isolation of CD4+ T cells took place after less than 13 days in culture. The material sequenced was CD4+ T cells from PBMCs, cultured in vitro. The receptors stem from a human donor in good health.

The chain links TRBV4-1 to TRBJ1-3; D may be TRBD1 (5 bases). CDR1 MGHRA and CDR2 YSYEKL come from the germline V gene. The CDR3 has 15 amino acids. Trimming took off 4 bases at V and 4 bases at J, with 14 bases between the two ends. In DNA form, the CDR3 reads TGCGCCAGCAGCCTCCAGGACATCTCAGGAAACACCATATATTTT. As protein: CASSLQDISGNTIYF.

The V call is TRBV28, the J call TRBJ1-3; D ambiguous. This CDR3 spans 13 amino acids. Germline V gene lookup returns CDR1 MDHEN and CDR2 SYDVKM. V lost 6 bases and J lost 4, with 10 bases in between. The CDR3 nucleotides read TGTGCCAGCAGGGAAGGGCCGGGAAACACCATATATTTT. Its protein product is CASREGPGNTIYF.

The chain uses TRBV5-1 and TRBJ2-1; D not resolved. The CDR3 is made up of 11 amino acids. Trimming removed 2 bases at V and 7 bases at J, with 4 bases between. From germline, CDR1 is SGHRS and CDR2 YFSETQ. CDR3 sequence reads: CASSLHNEQFF. The DNA of the CDR3 is TGCGCCAGCAGCTTACATAATGAGCAGTTCTTC. The full variable domain, with the rest looked up from reference TRBV5-1 and TRBJ2-1, is KAGVTQTPRYLIKTRGQQVTLSCSPISGHRSVSWYQQTPGQGLQFLFEYFSETQRNKGNFPGRFSGRQFSNSRSEMNVSTLELGDSALYLCASSLHNEQFFGPGTRLTVL.

V gene TRBV28 combines with J gene TRBJ2-3, with 12 nucleotides matching TRBD2. This CDR3 has 18 amino acids. Germline lookup yields CDR1 MDHEN and CDR2 SYDVKM. The ends lost 8 bases at V and 6 bases at J; junction bases unmatched: 18. The CDR3: CASGSPWASGRAGDTQYF. CDR3 DNA: TGTGCCAGCGGCAGCCCATGGGCTAGCGGGAGGGCCGGGGATACGCAGTATTTT.

This sequence joins TRBV6-6 and TRBJ1-2; TRBD1 aligns across 8 bases. Germline CDR1 reads MNHNY; CDR2 reads SVGAGI (reference sequence). The ends lost 7 bases at V and 8 bases at J; junction bases unmatched: 12. The CDR3 spans 14 residues. CDR3 in DNA: TGTGCCAGCACCCAAGCAGGGGGCGCTCGCGGCTACACCTTC. Its translation: CASTQAGGARGYTF.